This TCR beta chain is from a study of blood T cell repertoires in COVID-19. Across the whole study: COVID-19 samples, acute and convalescent, were from the United States, Italy and Spain. From T cells, B-cell-depleted T cells, or PBMCs came the material, which was cDNA or gDNA.

Per the authors' pipeline: Using reference gene primer amplification, nucleated cell counts were estimated. Some clones are missing from TCRdb's copy, which holds only in-frame ones; the method was immunoSEQ multiplex PCR. V, J and clone size derive from that table, while D and trimming were established from the DNA sequence. Of approximately 150,000 clones in the sample, around 85% were seen once. This clone appeared a single time. The CDR3 has 14 residues. V shed 6 bases and J 1 base; nucleotides not matched to a gene: 5. Germline V lookup: CDR1 WSHSY, CDR2 SAAADI. The rearrangement uses TRBV10-2 and TRBJ1-1; TRBD1 matches at 7 bases. This receptor was taken from a woman in her 70s with acute or convalescent COVID-19. Input material: peripheral blood. CDR3 nucleotide sequence: TGCGCCAGCAGGGAGGGACAGTCGAACACTGAAGCTTTCTTT. It encodes CASREGQSNTEAFF.